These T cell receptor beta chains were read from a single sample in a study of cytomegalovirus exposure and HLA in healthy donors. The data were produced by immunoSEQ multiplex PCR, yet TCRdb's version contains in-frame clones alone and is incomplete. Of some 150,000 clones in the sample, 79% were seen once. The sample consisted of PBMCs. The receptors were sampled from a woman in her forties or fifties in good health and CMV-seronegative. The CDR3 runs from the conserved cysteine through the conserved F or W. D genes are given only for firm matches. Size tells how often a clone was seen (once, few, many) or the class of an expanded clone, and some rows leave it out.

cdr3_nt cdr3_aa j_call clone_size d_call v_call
TGCGCCAGCAGCCAAGTACTGAAGTCCGGGGAGCTGTTTTTT CASSQVLKSGELFF TRBJ2-2 - - TRBV4-3
TGTGCCAGCAGACCACCGGGACAGTATGCAGATACGCAGTATTTT CASRPPGQYADTQYF TRBJ2-3 once TRBD1 TRBV25-1
TGTGCCAGCAGTTCACAAGCCAAAAACATTCAGTACTTC CASSSQAKNIQYF TRBJ2-4 - - TRBV28
TGTGCCAGCAGCCTACGGGACACCCAAGAGACCCAGTACTTC CASSLRDTQETQYF TRBJ2-5 few - TRBV7-8
TGCGCCAGCAGCTTGGCCTTGGGGGGGGGCTACAATGAGCAGTTCTTC CASSLALGGGYNEQFF TRBJ2-1 - TRBD2 TRBV5-1
TGTGCCAGCACCCGGACAGGGGCAGGAAACACCATATATTTT CASTRTGAGNTIYF TRBJ1-3 - TRBD1 TRBV9
TGTGCCAGCAGTCCATCGGACAGAGGGAACACCGGGGAGCTGTTTTTT CASSPSDRGNTGELFF TRBJ2-2 - - TRBV28
TGCGCCAGCAGCTCGGGACAGGGACGCTCCTACGAGCAGTACTTC CASSSGQGRSYEQYF TRBJ2-7 - TRBD1 TRBV5-1
TGTGCCAGCAACCCGACAGGGAATACGCAGTATTTT CASNPTGNTQYF TRBJ2-3 - TRBD1 TRBV5-6
TGTGCCAGCAGCTCACCGGGACTAGCTTATTATGAGCAGTTCTTC CASSSPGLAYYEQFF TRBJ2-1 - TRBD2 TRBV5-6
TGTGCCAGCAGTTTTGGAGGGGTTGGTAATCAGCCCCAGCATTTT CASSFGGVGNQPQHF TRBJ1-5 - - TRBV28
TGTGCCAGCAGTGACCGGTCCCTAACCACTGAAGCTTTCTTT CASSDRSLTTEAFF TRBJ1-1 - - TRBV6-1
TGTGCCAGCAGTCCGGCCCTCCAGGGCACTGAAGCTTTCTTT CASSPALQGTEAFF TRBJ1-1 - - TRBV11-2
TGCAGTGGGGGACATTTGGATGGCTACACCTTC CSGGHLDGYTF TRBJ1-2 - - TRBV20-1
TGCGCCAGCAGCCAAGGGGGGACTAGCGGGATTTGGGCAGATACGCAGTATTTT CASSQGGTSGIWADTQYF TRBJ2-3 - TRBD2 TRBV4-1
TGCAGCGTTCCCGGGGGGACAGGGGGCTTGAGCTCCTACAATGAGCAGTTCTTC CSVPGGTGGLSSYNEQFF TRBJ2-1 few TRBD1 TRBV29-1
TGTGCCAGCTCACCACTGGGCCGGGACAGGACCAACTATGGCTACACCTTC CASSPLGRDRTNYGYTF TRBJ1-2 - TRBD1 TRBV18
TGTGCTAGTGGTCCTACAGGGGCCCGCACAGATACGCAGTATTTT CASGPTGARTDTQYF TRBJ2-3 - TRBD1 TRBV12-5
TGTGCCAGCAGCGTAGGGGAGGGACAGGGGAGTCAGCCCCAGCATTTT CASSVGEGQGSQPQHF TRBJ1-5 - TRBD1 TRBV9
TGTGCCAGCAGCTTAGCGATAGGACAGGGGAACACTGAAGCTTTCTTT CASSLAIGQGNTEAFF TRBJ1-1 - TRBD1 TRBV7-9
TGTGCCAGTAGTATACGTGGGAGCGATGAGCAGTTCTTC CASSIRGSDEQFF TRBJ2-1 - - TRBV19
TGTGCCAGCAGTTTGAGTTCGCTAGCGGGAGTAGGAGATACGCAGTATTTT CASSLSSLAGVGDTQYF TRBJ2-3 - TRBD2 TRBV27
TGTGCCACCAGCAAACCTAGCGGGAGAGGGAATGAGCAGTTCTTC CATSKPSGRGNEQFF TRBJ2-1 - TRBD2 TRBV15
TGTGCCAGTAGTATCAGGGCCAGCTCCTACAATGAGCAGTTCTTC CASSIRASSYNEQFF TRBJ2-1 - - TRBV19
TGTGCCAGCAGCCCAGTAGGGGCGGATACGCAGTATTTT CASSPVGADTQYF TRBJ2-3 - - TRBV7-9
TGTGCCAGCCCCAGGGGGACGGAGACCCAGTACTTC CASPRGTETQYF TRBJ2-5 - TRBD1 TRBV5-6
TGTGCCAGCAGCTTAGGATTAGCCATGGGCACAGATACGCAGTATTTT CASSLGLAMGTDTQYF TRBJ2-3 - - TRBV7-9
TGTGCCAGCAGTTCAGCGGGAGACTACGAGCAGTACTTC CASSSAGDYEQYF TRBJ2-7 - TRBD2 TRBV27
TGTGCCAGCAGCGTGGGACAGTACGAGCAGTACTTC CASSVGQYEQYF TRBJ2-7 - TRBD1 TRBV7-9
TGTGCCAGCATAGAGGTGGCCTCCTCCTACGAGCAGTACTTC CASIEVASSYEQYF TRBJ2-7 - - TRBV2
TGTGCCAGTACCCCCCCCGGGACTACCCGGGCGTATGAGCAGTTCTTC CASTPPGTTRAYEQFF TRBJ2-1 - TRBD2 TRBV19
TGTTCCAGCAGCCCGACAGGGGGGAACACTGAAGCTTTCTTT CSSSPTGGNTEAFF TRBJ1-1 - TRBD1 TRBV7-9
TGTGCCAGCAGCGCCGGACAGGCCTACGAGCAGTACTTC CASSAGQAYEQYF TRBJ2-7 - TRBD1 TRBV9
TGTGCCAGCTCGCCAGGACAAACGAATCAGCCCCAGCATTTT CASSPGQTNQPQHF TRBJ1-5 - - TRBV18
TGTGCCAGGAGATTAGACAGTAATTCACCCCTCCACTTT CARRLDSNSPLHF TRBJ1-6 - - TRBV27
TGTGCCAGCAGTGCTATGGAAGCGGGACGTGGTCCGGATGGTGAGCAGTTCTTC CASSAMEAGRGPDGEQFF TRBJ2-1 - TRBD2 TRBV5-6
TGTGCCAGCAGTGGTCCGGGACAGGGAGGGCTGAGCAATCAGCCCCAGCATTTT CASSGPGQGGLSNQPQHF TRBJ1-5 - TRBD1 TRBV2
TGTGCCAGCAGCGAGACAGGGGGAAGAGGCGGGGAGCTGTTTTTT CASSETGGRGGELFF TRBJ2-2 - TRBD1 TRBV7-2
TGTGCGCGACGGGGGAGGCAAGAGACCCAGTACTTC CARRGRQETQYF TRBJ2-5 - - TRBV6-4
TGCGCCAGCAGTGAGAGCCCCGGGACACCCCCGGGTCAGCCCCAGCATTTT CASSESPGTPPGQPQHF TRBJ1-5 - - TRBV10-1
TGTGCCATCAGTGAGAATCAGGGTCCGTACGAGCAGTACTTC CAISENQGPYEQYF TRBJ2-7 few - TRBV10-3
TGTGCCAGCAGCCGCGACAGGTCCTCTGGAAACACCATATATTTT CASSRDRSSGNTIYF TRBJ1-3 - - TRBV6-6
TGTGCCACCACGGCACAGGGGGCGAACACTGAAGCTTTCTTT CATTAQGANTEAFF TRBJ1-1 - TRBD1 TRBV10-3
TGTGCCAGCAGCTCGGCGGGAACAGATACGCAGTATTTT CASSSAGTDTQYF TRBJ2-3 - - TRBV27
TGTGCCAGCAATTTCAGGGGGCGGGACACTGAAGCTTTCTTT CASNFRGRDTEAFF TRBJ1-1 - TRBD1 TRBV28
TGTGCCAGCAGTTTACTAGGTTACTTTCAGCCCCAGCATTTT CASSLLGYFQPQHF TRBJ1-5 - - TRBV28
TGTGCCAGCAGCTCCCAACGGACAGGGTCCGGAAACACCATATATTTT CASSSQRTGSGNTIYF TRBJ1-3 - TRBD1 TRBV7-2
TGTGCCACCAGCAGTTTGACGAGGGGGCCAGGGGGAAATGGCTACACCTTC CATSSLTRGPGGNGYTF TRBJ1-2 few TRBD1 TRBV15
TGCGCCAGCAGCCAAGATCCCACGGACAGGGCGGATGGTAGCTACGAGCAGTACTTC CASSQDPTDRADGSYEQYF TRBJ2-7 - TRBD1 TRBV4-1
TGTGCCAGCAGCCAGACAGGGCGAAAGAACACTGAAGCTTTCTTT CASSQTGRKNTEAFF TRBJ1-1 - TRBD1 TRBV7-8
TGTGCCAGCAGCCCCTACACAGATACGCAGTATTTT CASSPYTDTQYF TRBJ2-3 - - TRBV7-6
TGTGCAACGATCCGGGACAGGGGTTACACCGGGGAGCTGTTTTTT CATIRDRGYTGELFF TRBJ2-2 - TRBD1 TRBV2
TGCGCCAGCAGGTCCTCAGGGACATCCGACAATGAGCAGTTCTTC CASRSSGTSDNEQFF TRBJ2-1 - - TRBV5-1
TGTGCCAGCAGTGAAGCCGGGGGGACAGGGGCTGAAGCTTTCTTT CASSEAGGTGAEAFF TRBJ1-1 - TRBD1 TRBV2
TGTGCCAGCAGTTTCCCTCCCGGGGGAGAGTTCTTC CASSFPPGGEFF TRBJ2-1 - - TRBV28
TGCAGTACTAGCGGGAACCATGAGCAGTTCTTC CSTSGNHEQFF TRBJ2-1 - TRBD2 TRBV20-1
TGTGCCAGCAGCTTGGGCCGCCTGGGGTTTGCTAGCGGGCAAGAGACCCAGTACTTC CASSLGRLGFASGQETQYF TRBJ2-5 - TRBD2 TRBV5-8
TGTGCCAGTAGTAAAAACGACAGGGGGCCGACCAACTATGGCTACACCTTC CASSKNDRGPTNYGYTF TRBJ1-2 - TRBD1 TRBV19
TGTGCCAGCAGCCCGGACAGGGGGCTAGGGGAGACCCAGTACTTC CASSPDRGLGETQYF TRBJ2-5 - TRBD1 TRBV7-9
TGTGCCAGCAGCTTAGCGGGAGTAGGGACCGGGGAGCTGTTTTTT CASSLAGVGTGELFF TRBJ2-2 - - TRBV7-6